Each of the 28 T cell receptor beta chains below was sequenced from the same sample in a study of blood T cell repertoires in COVID-19. TCRdb's table, derived via immunoSEQ multiplex PCR, lists solely in-frame clones and lacks some. The data contain 190,000 or so clones, roughly 88% of them seen just once; the ten biggest clones take up 3.5% to 5%. The sequencing input was peripheral blood. Source of these receptors: a woman under 40 with acute or convalescent COVID-19.

The chain uses TRBV6-6 and TRBJ1-1; tentatively, D is TRBD1 (6 bases). CDR1 and CDR2 (germline): MNHNY, SVGAGI (reference sequence). Trimming pared 11 bases from V and 5 bases from J, leaving 15 bases between. CDR3 length: 12 amino acids. The CDR3 reads CASGRRGTEAFF. The CDR3 DNA is TGTGCCTCCGGGAGGAGGGGGACTGAAGCTTTCTTT.

The CDR3 DNA reads as TGTGCCAGCAGTTGGGTTTCGACCGGGACATCTTCGAACACTGAAGCTTTCTTT. As protein: CASSWVSTGTSSNTEAFF. The rearrangement uses TRBV28 and TRBJ1-1; a weak D match, TRBD1 (6 bases). The CDR3 consists of 18 residues. V lost 4 bases, J lost 1 base, and 22 bases lay in between. CDR1 is MDHEN and CDR2 is SYDVKM in the germline V gene.

The chain has TRBV3-1 (or the pseudogene TRBV3-2) and TRBJ2-3; no clear D gene. V was trimmed by 0 bases and J by 9 bases, leaving 10 bases between them. The CDR3 is 13 residues long. Germline assignment: CDR1 LGHDT and CDR2 YNNKEL (reference sequence). The CDR3 loop reads CASSQENGGTQYF. The CDR3 DNA reads TGTGCCAGCAGCCAAGAAAATGGTGGCACGCAGTATTTT.

The chain combines TRBV5-1 with TRBJ1-3; tentative D call: TRBD1 (6 bases). Per the germline V gene, CDR1 is SGHRS and CDR2 is YFSETQ. V lost 0 bases and J 4 bases, leaving 14 bases between the germline ends. This CDR3 has 16 amino acids. CDR3 DNA sequence: TGCGCCAGCAGCTTGGGGACAGACTCTTTCGGAAACACCATATATTTT. This encodes CASSLGTDSFGNTIYF.

V usage is TRBV5-1 and J usage is TRBJ1-4, with 7 bases that match TRBD1. The CDR3 is made up of 14 amino acids. Germline lookup yields CDR1 SGHRS and CDR2 YFSETQ. The trim removed 2 bases at V and 5 bases at J, leaving 3 bases unmatched. DNA for the CDR3: TGCGCCAGCAGCTTACAGGGGCTGAATGAAAAACTGTTTTTT. It translates to CASSLQGLNEKLFF.

The V call is TRBV6-5, the J call TRBJ2-7; D unresolved. V lost 4 bases to trimming and J lost 2 bases, with 12 bases between them. Germline V gives CDR1 MNHEY, CDR2 SVGAGI. The CDR3 spans 14 residues. The CDR3 DNA sequence: TGTGCCAGCAGTTCCACCCCAAACACCTACGAGCAGTACTTC. This translates into CASSSTPNTYEQYF.

This clone was seen once. The chain carries TRBV6-5 and TRBJ2-1; TRBD2 is a possible D gene (5 bases). CDR1 is MNHEY, CDR2 SVGAGI, per germline. The length of the CDR3 is 16 residues. V was cut by 2 bases and J by 0 bases, with 11 bases left in between. In DNA form, the CDR3 reads TGTGCCAGCAGTTACGGGAGCCCCAGCTCCTACAATGAGCAGTTCTTC. It specifies CASSYGSPSSYNEQFF.

The V call is TRBV28, the J call TRBJ1-1, with D unresolved. V gave up 1 base and J gave up 5 bases, with 11 bases separating them. Per germline, CDR1 MDHEN and CDR2 SYDVKM. The CDR3 contains 14 residues. This chain's CDR3 is CASSLSGEWTEAFF. In nucleotides, the CDR3 is TGTGCCAGCAGTTTATCCGGTGAATGGACTGAAGCTTTCTTT.

The gene calls are TRBV3-1 (or the pseudogene TRBV3-2) and TRBJ2-1; no reliable D call. CDR3 length: 15 residues. Germline CDR1 and CDR2: LGHDT and YNNKEL (reference sequence). V lost 6 bases and J 0 bases, leaving 12 bases between the germline ends. The CDR3, as DNA: TGTGCCAGCAGAAGTGGCGGAGACTCCTACAATGAGCAGTTCTTC. Translation gives CASRSGGDSYNEQFF.

The CDR3 spells CASSIGTGRDSPLHF. CDR3 nucleotides: TGTGCCAGTAGTATCGGAACAGGGAGGGATTCACCCCTCCACTTT. This chain uses TRBV19 with TRBJ1-6, with D tentatively TRBD1 (6 bases). V was shortened by 3 bases and J by 8 bases, with 14 bases between the two germline ends. Germline CDR1 is LNHDA and CDR2 is SQIVND (reference sequence). The CDR3 is made up of 15 amino acids.

The rearrangement joins TRBV30 to TRBJ2-3, with a possible D match to TRBD2 (5 bases). Germline values: CDR1 GTSNPN, CDR2 SVGIG (reference sequence). CDR3 size: 13 residues. Trimming cost V 2 bases and J 1 base, with 7 bases left between them. Here the CDR3 DNA reads TGTGCCTGGAGTCCCGGGGGCACAGATACGCAGTATTTT. Its protein product is CAWSPGGTDTQYF.

This chain links TRBV28 with TRBJ1-1, with a weak D call TRBD1 (5 bases). Germline V gives CDR1 MDHEN, CDR2 SYDVKM. CDR3 length: 15 residues. Trimming left V 3 bases short and J 1 base short, with 12 bases between. The CDR3 nucleotides read TGTGCCAGCAGTTTCCGGGGCGGGGCGAACACTGAAGCTTTCTTT. This sequence encodes CASSFRGGANTEAFF.

The chain joins TRBV11-3 to TRBJ2-1; perhaps TRBD2 as D (6 bases). V was trimmed by 1 base and J by 2 bases, leaving 9 bases between them. The CDR3 consists of 15 residues. CDR1 is SGHNT and CDR2 is YENEEA in the germline V gene. Written as DNA, the CDR3 is TGTGCCAGCAGCTTAGGGCGCGGGGCCTACAATGAGCAGTTCTTC. It is translated as CASSLGRGAYNEQFF.

This clone has only one observation. V is TRBV28 and J is TRBJ1-2, with TRBD1 matching 12 bases. The trim removed 2 bases at V and 9 bases at J, leaving 10 bases unmatched. Germline assignment: CDR1 MDHEN and CDR2 SYDVKM. The CDR3 runs to 16 residues. CDR3 sequence reads: CASSLATTGTGGSYTF. The CDR3 bases are TGTGCCAGCAGTTTAGCAACGACCGGGACAGGGGGCAGCTACACCTTC.

The V and J genes are TRBV3-1 (or the pseudogene TRBV3-2) and TRBJ2-7; 7 nucleotides align to TRBD2. Losses at the gene ends were 5 bases for V and 2 bases for J; bases not matched to a gene: 12. Germline V gene data show CDR1 as LGHDT and CDR2 as YNNKEL (reference sequence). This CDR3 contains 16 residues. CDR3 residues: CASSRGGSGRPYEQYF. The CDR3 nucleotides read TGTGCCAGCAGCAGGGGAGGGTCTGGCCGCCCCTACGAGCAGTACTTC.

The chain carries TRBV3-1 (or the pseudogene TRBV3-2) and TRBJ1-6; D not resolved. The V and J ends lost 0 bases and 10 bases respectively, with 7 bases between them. Germline V gives CDR1 LGHDT, CDR2 YNNKEL (reference sequence). CDR3 length equals 13 residues. As DNA, the CDR3 is TGTGCCAGCAGCCAAGATTTAGAATCACCCCTCCACTTT. It codes for CASSQDLESPLHF.

This chain links TRBV18 with TRBJ2-1, with D maybe TRBD1 (6 bases). CDR3 length: 19 amino acids. The germline V and J ends were trimmed by 2 bases and 0 bases, with 20 bases remaining between them. From germline, CDR1 is KGHSH and CDR2 LQKENI. The DNA of the CDR3 is TGTGCCAGCTCACCAGTTTCGGGCACAGGGATCAACTCCTACAATGAGCAGTTCTTC. Translating it yields CASSPVSGTGINSYNEQFF.

This clone was recorded only once. This chain joins TRBV3-1 (or the pseudogene TRBV3-2) and TRBJ2-7; 7 bases map to TRBD2. The CDR3 extends over 13 amino acids. Losses at the gene ends were 2 bases for V and 6 bases for J; bases not matched to a gene: 4. The germline CDR1 and CDR2 sequences are LGHDT and YNNKEL (reference sequence). The CDR3 region has the DNA TGTGCCAGCAGCCAAAGGGGCGGGGGCGAGCAGTACTTC. Translation gives CASSQRGGGEQYF.

The chain recombines TRBV2 with TRBJ1-2; 7 bases are a match to TRBD1. In germline, CDR1 is SNHLY, CDR2 FYNNEI. V dropped 7 bases and J dropped 10; count of bases not matched to a gene: 9. The CDR3 runs 12 residues. DNA for the CDR3: TGTGCCAGCATCCGGGACAGTCCCAACTACACCTTC. Translating gives CASIRDSPNYTF.

The V and J genes are TRBV5-5 and TRBJ2-7; possibly TRBD2 for D (5 bases). The CDR3 runs 12 residues. The V gene's germline CDR1 is SGHKS and CDR2 YYEKEE (reference sequence). V shed 4 bases and J shed 4 bases, with 9 bases lying between them. CDR3 in DNA: TGTGCCAGCAGCCCGGGGAATTACGAGCAGTACTTC. Translated: CASSPGNYEQYF.

The chain couples TRBV2 to TRBJ1-1; D unclear. The CDR3 sequence is 12 residues long. With 1 base removed from V and 11 bases from J, the gap between germline ends came to 11 bases. CDR1 and CDR2 from the germline V gene are SNHLY and FYNNEI. The CDR3 spells CASSEDAMRAFF. CDR3 in DNA: TGTGCCAGCAGTGAAGACGCGATGCGGGCTTTCTTT. The whole variable domain, filled in from reference TRBV2 and TRBJ1-1, reads EPEVTQTPSHQVTQMGQEVILRCVPISNHLYFYWYRQILGQKVEFLVSFYNNEISEKSEIFDDQFSVERPDGSNFTLKIRSTKLEDSAMYFCASSEDAMRAFFGQGTRLTVV.

This rearrangement joins TRBV15 to TRBJ1-1; the match to TRBD1 covers 10 bases. Trimming removed 2 bases from V and 8 bases from J; junction bases left unmatched: 17. Germline CDR1 is LNHNV and CDR2 is YYDKDF (reference sequence). CDR3 size: 18 residues. In DNA, the CDR3 is TGTGCCACCAGCAGAAAGGCAGGCGTCGGGACAGGGGTTTTAGAAGCTTTCTTT. Protein product: CATSRKAGVGTGVLEAFF.

The V gene is TRBV14, the J gene TRBJ2-4; TRBD2 matches 13 bases. The CDR3 has 19 amino acids. Unmatched junction bases numbered 12, after V lost 4 bases and J lost 3 bases. Per the germline V gene, CDR1 is SGHDN and CDR2 is FVKESK. CDR3 region: CASSRTSGRALVGKNIQYF. In DNA, the CDR3 is TGTGCCAGCAGCCGCACTAGCGGGAGGGCCCTCGTCGGCAAAAACATTCAGTACTTC. Using reference TRBV14 and TRBJ2-4 for the parts outside the CDR3, the full variable domain is EAGVTQFPSHSVIEKGQTVTLRCDPISGHDNLYWYRRVMGKEIKFLLHFVKESKQDESGMPNNRFLAERTGGTYSTLKVQPAELEDSGVYFCASSRTSGRALVGKNIQYFGAGTRLSVL.

The chain uses TRBV4-1 and TRBJ1-1; D might be TRBD1 (5 bases). The CDR3 has 11 residues. The V gene lost 6 bases and the J gene lost 8 bases, with 10 bases spanning the gap. Germline V gene lookup returns CDR1 MGHRA and CDR2 YSYEKL. CDR3 region: CASSLGQEAFF. The CDR3 nucleotides are TGCGCCAGCAGTCTAGGACAAGAAGCTTTCTTT.

The chain recombines TRBV28 with TRBJ2-7; 7 bases agree with TRBD2. Germline V lookup: CDR1 MDHEN, CDR2 SYDVKM. V shed 3 bases and J 3 bases; nucleotides not matched to a gene: 14. The CDR3 totals 17 residues. CDR3 DNA sequence: TGTGCCAGCAGTTTCCCAAATATCGGGCGGGAGAGCTACGAGCAGTACTTC. Encoded protein: CASSFPNIGRESYEQYF.

This chain links TRBV9 with TRBJ2-5; TRBD2 matches at 7 bases. The CDR3 runs to 13 residues. The germline CDR1 and CDR2 sequences are SGDLS and YYNGEE. Unmatched junction bases numbered 4, after V lost 3 bases and J lost 5 bases. CDR3 nucleotide sequence: TGTGCCAGCAGCGGGACTAGTGTGGAGACCCAGTACTTC. The encoded protein is CASSGTSVETQYF.

The V gene is TRBV5-1, the J gene TRBJ2-5; D not resolved. Trimming pared 4 bases from V and 4 bases from J, leaving 11 bases between. Germline V gives CDR1 SGHRS, CDR2 YFSETQ. The CDR3 extends over 13 amino acids. CDR3 sequence: CASSPSPVETQYF. CDR3 sequence (DNA): TGCGCCAGCAGCCCCTCCCCAGTAGAGACCCAGTACTTC.

This chain uses TRBV19 with TRBJ2-3, with 8 bases aligning to TRBD1. The length of the CDR3 is 14 residues. The V gene end was trimmed by 6 bases and the J gene end by 5 bases; junction bases not matched to a gene: 7. Germline CDR1 and CDR2: LNHDA and SQIVND (reference sequence). CDR3: CASSYRGRQDTQYF. CDR3 in DNA: TGTGCCAGTAGCTACAGGGGGAGGCAAGATACGCAGTATTTT.